These 20 T cell receptor beta chains were sequenced from one sample in a study of ipilimumab plus nivolumab after autologous stem cell transplantation. Produced via immunoSEQ multiplex PCR; TCRdb's table is partial and in-frame only. The table shows about 22,000 clones, with 77% occurring only once. The sample here was PBMCs, taken in a trial of ipilimumab plus nivolumab as post-transplant consolidation. The receptors come from a male donor with diffuse large B-cell lymphoma.

The chain couples TRBV15 to TRBJ2-5; unclear D gene. Per germline, CDR1 LNHNV and CDR2 YYDKDF (reference sequence). CDR3 length equals 12 residues. Trimming cost V 0 bases and J 4 bases, with 3 bases left between them. CDR3 sequence: CATSRDLETQYF. The CDR3 coding sequence is TGTGCCACCAGCAGAGATCTAGAGACCCAGTACTTC.

J is TRBJ1-1 and V is TRBV29-1; no firm D call. The CDR3 consists of 14 residues. The germline CDR1 and CDR2 sequences are SQVTM and ANQGSEA. With 0 bases removed from V and 0 bases from J, the gap between germline ends came to 8 bases. This CDR3 is CSVEELSMNTEAFF. CDR3 coding DNA: TGCAGCGTTGAAGAGTTAAGCATGAACACTGAAGCTTTCTTT.

This clone was seen a single time. The chain couples TRBV19 to TRBJ2-6; D may be TRBD2 (6 bases). Trimming removed 5 bases at V and 2 bases at J, with 16 bases between. CDR1 and CDR2 (germline): LNHDA, SQIVND (reference sequence). This CDR3 contains 17 residues. The CDR3 DNA reads TGTGCCAGTAGTTTAATTGATGGGAGGACTGGGGCCAACGTCCTGACTTTC. It codes for CASSLIDGRTGANVLTF. Variable domain in full (rest from reference TRBV19 and TRBJ2-6): DGGITQSPKYLFRKEGQNVTLSCEQNLNHDAMYWYRQDPGQGLRLIYYSQIVNDFQKGDIAEGYSVSREKKESFPLTVTSAQKNPTAFYLCASSLIDGRTGANVLTFGAGSRLTVL.

This rearrangement joins TRBV4-1 to TRBJ1-6; D is uncertain. The CDR3 has 18 amino acids. CDR1 is MGHRA and CDR2 is YSYEKL in the germline V gene. The V gene lost 0 bases and the J gene lost 0 bases, with 12 bases spanning the gap. The CDR3 DNA reads TGCGCCAGCAGCCAAGAAGTGGGCGGAAGCTCCTATAATTCACCCCTCCACTTT. As protein: CASSQEVGGSSYNSPLHF.

The CDR3 loop reads CASSLAHILGTPGYEQYF. The CDR3 region has the DNA TGTGCCAGCAGCTTAGCCCATATTCTTGGGACACCAGGTTACGAGCAGTACTTC. The chain combines TRBV7-2 with TRBJ2-7; D perhaps matches TRBD1 (6 bases). CDR1 is SGHTA and CDR2 is FQGNSA in the germline V gene. V was pared by 0 bases and J by 4 bases, with 22 bases between. The CDR3 length is 18 residues. Drawing the rest from reference TRBV7-2 and TRBJ2-7, the complete variable domain is GAGVSQSPSNKVTEKGKDVELRCDPISGHTALYWYRQSLGQGLEFLIYFQGNSAPDKSGLPSDRFSAERTGGSVSTLTIQRTQQEDSAVYLCASSLAHILGTPGYEQYFGPGTRLTVT.

V is TRBV5-1 and J is TRBJ2-2; maybe TRBD1 (6 bases). In germline, CDR1 is SGHRS, CDR2 YFSETQ. V was cut by 2 bases and J by 6 bases, with 11 bases left in between. This CDR3 region has 14 residues. This chain's CDR3 is CASSFTGNSGELFF. DNA of the CDR3: TGCGCCAGCAGCTTCACAGGGAATTCCGGGGAGCTGTTTTTT.

The rearrangement uses TRBV9 and TRBJ1-2; 7 positions match TRBD1. The CDR3 has 16 amino acids. Germline assignment: CDR1 SGDLS and CDR2 YYNGEE. After removal of 3 bases from V and 4 bases from J, the junction contained 12 bases not matched to a gene. The CDR3 region has the DNA TGTGCCAGCAGCGGGGGTCCGGGACAGCTTCTCTATGGCTACACCTTC. It codes for CASSGGPGQLLYGYTF.

The chain is built from TRBV7-8 and TRBJ1-5; TRBD1 might be the D (5 bases). Germline V gene lookup returns CDR1 SGHVS and CDR2 FQNEAQ. Trimming took 5 bases from V and 4 from J, leaving 18 bases between them. There are 16 residues in the CDR3. The CDR3 DNA sequence: TGTGCCAGCAGCCCATACTCCAGGGCGCCTAATCAGCCCCAGCATTTT. Translated: CASSPYSRAPNQPQHF. Full variable domain (rest looked up from reference TRBV7-8 and TRBJ1-5): GAGVSQSPRYKVAKRGQDVALRCDPISGHVSLFWYQQALGQGPEFLTYFQNEAQLDKSGLPSDRFFAERPEGSVSTLKIQRTQQEDSAVYLCASSPYSRAPNQPQHFGDGTRLSIL.

This chain joins TRBV6-4 and TRBJ2-1, with TRBD1 as a possible D gene (5 bases). With 6 bases removed from V and 5 bases from J, the gap between germline ends came to 17 bases. This CDR3 is 15 amino acids long. Germline CDR1 reads MRHNA; CDR2 reads SNTAGT. The CDR3 spells CASSVTQGSHNEQFF. As DNA, the CDR3 is TGTGCCAGCAGCGTAACTCAGGGTTCCCACAATGAGCAGTTCTTC.

The rearrangement joins TRBV27 to TRBJ1-6; unclear D gene. Germline assignment: CDR1 MNHEY and CDR2 SMNVEV (reference sequence). The CDR3 extends over 16 amino acids. With 6 bases removed from V and 9 bases from J, the gap between germline ends came to 21 bases. In nucleotides, the CDR3 is TGTGCCAGCAGCCCCACCGCAACATTTGATTTTTCACCCCTCCACTTT. Translating it yields CASSPTATFDFSPLHF.

The chain is built from TRBV7-2 and TRBJ1-2, with 7 positions matching TRBD1. Germline CDR1 SGHTA, CDR2 FQGNSA. Unmatched junction bases numbered 4, after V lost 3 bases and J lost 6 bases. This CDR3 has 13 residues. CDR3 region: CASSLDRRDGYTF. The CDR3 DNA reads as TGTGCCAGCAGCTTGGACAGGAGGGATGGCTACACCTTC.

This clone is categorized as medium-sized. The V gene is TRBV27, the J gene TRBJ1-6; 9 bases fit TRBD1. CDR1 and CDR2 (germline): MNHEY, SMNVEV (reference sequence). The CDR3 extends over 13 amino acids. With 8 bases clipped from V and 8 bases from J, the junction kept 4 bases outside the gene matches. The CDR3 is CASSDRGDSPLHF. CDR3 sequence (DNA): TGTGCCAGCTCGGACAGGGGTGATTCACCCCTCCACTTT.

This chain joins TRBV7-2 and TRBJ1-2; the D gene is possibly TRBD1 (5 bases). The CDR3 is 16 residues long. Germline CDR1 is SGHTA and CDR2 is FQGNSA. V shed 1 base and J shed 4 bases, with 16 bases lying between them. CDR3 coding DNA: TGTGCCAGCAGCTTAGATGTCGGCAGGGAGAGCTATGGCTACACCTTC. The encoded protein is CASSLDVGRESYGYTF.

This chain joins TRBV2 and TRBJ1-2; D is unresolved. CDR1 is SNHLY and CDR2 is FYNNEI in the germline V gene. Trimming took off 2 bases at V and 1 base at J, with 14 bases between the two ends. The CDR3 contains 16 residues. Here the CDR3 DNA reads TGTGCCAGCAGTGAAAGTTTTAAGGGAATTAACTATGGCTACACCTTC. It codes for CASSESFKGINYGYTF.

The chain uses TRBV28 and TRBJ1-1; 10 bases map to TRBD1. The V and J ends lost 3 bases and 4 bases, in that order; junction bases with no gene match: 5. Germline CDR1 MDHEN, CDR2 SYDVKM. The CDR3 totals 15 residues. CDR3 region: CASSLTGGYGTEAFF. CDR3 nucleotides: TGTGCCAGCAGTTTGACAGGGGGCTATGGCACTGAAGCTTTCTTT.

This chain links TRBV6-1 with TRBJ1-1; 8 nucleotides line up with TRBD1. This CDR3 comprises 13 residues. J was trimmed by 11 bases and V by 5 bases; bases with no gene match: 10. The germline gives CDR1 MNHNS, CDR2 SASEGT. DNA for the CDR3: TGTGCCAGCAGTCTGACAGGGGAGAGTGGGGCTTTCTTT. This gives the protein CASSLTGESGAFF.

CDR3 residues: CASSLDRGNTEAFF. The CDR3 region has the DNA TGTGCCAGCAGCTTGGACAGGGGGAACACTGAAGCTTTCTTT. This chain joins TRBV5-6 and TRBJ1-1; 7 nucleotides agree with TRBD1. There are 14 residues in the CDR3. After removal of 0 bases from V and 1 base from J, the junction contained 0 bases not matched to a gene. Germline V gene sequence: CDR1 SGHDT, CDR2 YYEEEE.

J is TRBJ1-2 and V is TRBV7-2; perhaps TRBD1 as D (6 bases). V was shortened by 1 base and J by 4 bases, with 16 bases between the two germline ends. CDR1 is SGHTA and CDR2 is FQGNSA in the germline V gene. This CDR3 region has 16 residues. This CDR3 reads CASSLEGGAFSYGYTF. CDR3 bases: TGTGCCAGCAGCTTAGAGGGGGGGGCATTCTCCTATGGCTACACCTTC.

The chain recombines TRBV11-3 with TRBJ1-1, with D unresolved. The germline V gene has CDR1 SGHNT and CDR2 YENEEA. The CDR3 is 13 residues long. Trimming removed 3 bases from V and 5 bases from J, with 10 bases in between. The CDR3 reads CASSFTVGTEAFF. In DNA form, the CDR3 reads TGTGCCAGCAGCTTTACAGTGGGAACTGAAGCTTTCTTT.

The chain combines TRBV7-2 with TRBJ2-7; D may be TRBD1 (6 bases). V was pared by 5 bases and J by 2 bases, with 13 bases between. The CDR3 spans 14 residues. Germline loops: CDR1 SGHTA, CDR2 FQGNSA. The CDR3 DNA follows: TGTGCCAGCAGCAATAACAGGGTAGCCTACGAGCAGTACTTC. Residues: CASSNNRVAYEQYF.